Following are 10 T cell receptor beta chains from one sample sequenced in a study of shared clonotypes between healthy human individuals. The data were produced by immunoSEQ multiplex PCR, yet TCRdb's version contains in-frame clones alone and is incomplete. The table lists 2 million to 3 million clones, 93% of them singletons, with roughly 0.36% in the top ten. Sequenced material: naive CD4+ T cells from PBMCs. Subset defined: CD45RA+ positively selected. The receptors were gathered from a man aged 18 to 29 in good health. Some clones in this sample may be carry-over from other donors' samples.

The CDR3 nucleotides are TGTGCCAGCAGCTTTGGCAGCTCCTTAGAGACCCAGTACTTC. This encodes CASSFGSSLETQYF. J is TRBJ2-5 and V is TRBV7-2; no reliable D call. Trimming took off 3 bases at V and 4 bases at J, with 12 bases between the two ends. Germline CDR1 reads SGHTA; CDR2 reads FQGNSA. CDR3 length: 14 amino acids. Variable domain in full (rest from reference TRBV7-2 and TRBJ2-5): GAGVSQSPSNKVTEKGKDVELRCDPISGHTALYWYRQSLGQGLEFLIYFQGNSAPDKSGLPSDRFSAERTGGSVSTLTIQRTQQEDSAVYLCASSFGSSLETQYFGPGTRLLVL.

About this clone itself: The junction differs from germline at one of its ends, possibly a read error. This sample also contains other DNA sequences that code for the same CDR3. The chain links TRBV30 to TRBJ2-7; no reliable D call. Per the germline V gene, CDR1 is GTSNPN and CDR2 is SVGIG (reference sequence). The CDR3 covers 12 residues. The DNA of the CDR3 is TGTGCCTGGAGTCCTGTAGCCTACGAACAGTACTTC. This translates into CAWSPVAYEQYF.

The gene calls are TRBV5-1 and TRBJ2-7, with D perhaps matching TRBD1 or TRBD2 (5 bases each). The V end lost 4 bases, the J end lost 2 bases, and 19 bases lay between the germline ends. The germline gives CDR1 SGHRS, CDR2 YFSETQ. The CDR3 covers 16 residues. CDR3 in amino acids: CASSPGGRDAAYEQYF. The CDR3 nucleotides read TGCGCCAGCAGCCCAGGAGGTCGGGACGCAGCCTACGAGCAGTACTTC.

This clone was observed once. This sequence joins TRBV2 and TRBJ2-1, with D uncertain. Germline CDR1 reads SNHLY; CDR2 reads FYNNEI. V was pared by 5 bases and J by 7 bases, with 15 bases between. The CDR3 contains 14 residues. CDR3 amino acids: CASSRPIKSNEQFF. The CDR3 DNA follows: TGTGCCAGCAGTCGGCCAATAAAGAGTAATGAGCAGTTCTTC.

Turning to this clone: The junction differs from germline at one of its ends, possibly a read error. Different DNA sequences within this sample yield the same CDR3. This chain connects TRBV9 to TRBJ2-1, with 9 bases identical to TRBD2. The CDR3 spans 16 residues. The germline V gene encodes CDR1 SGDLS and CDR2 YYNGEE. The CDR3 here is CASSVGGGRAYNEQFF. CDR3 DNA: TGTGCCAGCAGCGTAGGGGGCGGGAGGGCCTATAATGAGCAGTTCTTC.

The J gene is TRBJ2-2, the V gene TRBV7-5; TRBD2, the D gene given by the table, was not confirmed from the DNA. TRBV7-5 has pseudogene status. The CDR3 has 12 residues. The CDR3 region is CVGGELSGELFF. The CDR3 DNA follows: TGTGTGGGGGGAGAATTGTCCGGGGAGCTGTTTTTT.

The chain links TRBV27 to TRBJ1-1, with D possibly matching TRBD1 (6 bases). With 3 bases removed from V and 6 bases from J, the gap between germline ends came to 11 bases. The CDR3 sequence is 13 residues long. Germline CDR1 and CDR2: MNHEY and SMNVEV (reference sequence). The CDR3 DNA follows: TGTGCCAGCAGTTTCGGCAGGGGCCCTGAAGCTTTCTTT. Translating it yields CASSFGRGPEAFF.

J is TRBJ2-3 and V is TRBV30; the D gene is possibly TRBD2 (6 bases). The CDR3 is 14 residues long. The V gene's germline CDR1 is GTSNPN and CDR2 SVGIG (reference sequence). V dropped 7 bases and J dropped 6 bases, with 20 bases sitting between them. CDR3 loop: CASYTSPNRDTQYF. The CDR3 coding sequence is TGTGCCTCGTACACTAGCCCAAATAGGGATACGCAGTATTTT.

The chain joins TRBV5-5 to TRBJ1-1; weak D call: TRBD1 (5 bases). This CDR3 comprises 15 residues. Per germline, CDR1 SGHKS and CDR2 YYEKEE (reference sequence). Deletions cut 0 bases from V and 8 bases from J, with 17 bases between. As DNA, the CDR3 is TGTGCCAGCAGCTTGGGATCGGGGACCCGGCAGGAAGCTTTCTTT. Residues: CASSLGSGTRQEAFF.

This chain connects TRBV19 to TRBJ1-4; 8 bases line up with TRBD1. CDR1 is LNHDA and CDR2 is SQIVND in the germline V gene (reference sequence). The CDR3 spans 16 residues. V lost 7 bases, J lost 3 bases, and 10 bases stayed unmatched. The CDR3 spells CASTKNGQGSNEKLFF. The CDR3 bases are TGTGCCAGTACTAAAAATGGACAGGGCTCTAATGAAAAACTGTTTTTT.